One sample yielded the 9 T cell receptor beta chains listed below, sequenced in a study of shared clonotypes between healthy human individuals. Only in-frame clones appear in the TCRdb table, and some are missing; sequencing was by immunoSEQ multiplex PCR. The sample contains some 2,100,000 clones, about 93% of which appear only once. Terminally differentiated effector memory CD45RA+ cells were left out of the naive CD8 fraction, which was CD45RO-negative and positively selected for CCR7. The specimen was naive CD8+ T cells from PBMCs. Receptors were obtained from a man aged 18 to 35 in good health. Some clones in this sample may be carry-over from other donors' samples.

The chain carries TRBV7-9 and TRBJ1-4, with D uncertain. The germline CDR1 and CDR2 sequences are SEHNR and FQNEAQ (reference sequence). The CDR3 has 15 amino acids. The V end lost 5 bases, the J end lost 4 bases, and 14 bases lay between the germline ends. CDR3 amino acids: CASSTRQDFNEKLFF. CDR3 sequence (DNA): TGTGCCAGCAGCACGAGACAAGACTTTAATGAAAAACTGTTTTTT.

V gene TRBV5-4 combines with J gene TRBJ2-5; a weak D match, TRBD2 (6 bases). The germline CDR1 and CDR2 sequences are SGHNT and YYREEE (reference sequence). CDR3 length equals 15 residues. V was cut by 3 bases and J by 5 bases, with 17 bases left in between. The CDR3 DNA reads TGTGCCAGCAGCTGGACCGGGAGTGCGGGGGAGACCCAGTACTTC. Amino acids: CASSWTGSAGETQYF.

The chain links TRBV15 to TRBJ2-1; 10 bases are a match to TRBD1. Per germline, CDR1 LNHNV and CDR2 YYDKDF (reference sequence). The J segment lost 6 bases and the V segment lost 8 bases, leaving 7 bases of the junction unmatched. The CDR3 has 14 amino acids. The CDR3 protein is CATSGTGDSNEQFF. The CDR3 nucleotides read TGTGCCACCTCCGGGACAGGGGATAGCAATGAGCAGTTCTTC.

CDR3 residues: CASSQSRGPNEKLFF. CDR3 DNA: TGCGCCAGCAGTCAATCCCGGGGACCAAATGAAAAACTGTTTTTT. V usage is TRBV23-1 and J usage is TRBJ1-4, with D perhaps matching TRBD1 (5 bases). TRBV23-1 is noted as an ORF with a role that remains uncertain. Trimming stripped 0 bases from V and 5 bases from J, with 10 bases between. This CDR3 contains 15 residues.

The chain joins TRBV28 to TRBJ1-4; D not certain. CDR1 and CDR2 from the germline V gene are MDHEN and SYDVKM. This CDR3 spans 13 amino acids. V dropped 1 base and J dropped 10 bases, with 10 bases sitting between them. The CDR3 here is CASSLSSGGKLFF. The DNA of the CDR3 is TGTGCCAGCAGTTTATCCTCGGGTGGAAAACTGTTTTTT.

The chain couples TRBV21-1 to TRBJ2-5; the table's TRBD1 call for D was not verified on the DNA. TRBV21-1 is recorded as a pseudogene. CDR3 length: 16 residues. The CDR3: CASRGSGQKYQETQYF. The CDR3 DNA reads TGTGCCAGCAGGGGATCGGGACAGAAGTACCAAGAGACCCAGTACTTC.

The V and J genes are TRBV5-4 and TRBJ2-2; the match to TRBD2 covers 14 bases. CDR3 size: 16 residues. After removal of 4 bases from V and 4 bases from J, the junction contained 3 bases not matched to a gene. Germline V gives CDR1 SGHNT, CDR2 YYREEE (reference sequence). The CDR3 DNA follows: TGTGCCAGCAGCCATGGGACTAGCGGGGGCACCGGGGAGCTGTTTTTT. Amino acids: CASSHGTSGGTGELFF.

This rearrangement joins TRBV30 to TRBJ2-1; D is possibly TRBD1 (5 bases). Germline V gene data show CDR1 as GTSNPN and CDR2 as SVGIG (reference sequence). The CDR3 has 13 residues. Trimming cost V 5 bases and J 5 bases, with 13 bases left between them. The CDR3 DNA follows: TGTGCCTGGGGGGCAGGGCCCCACAATGAGCAGTTCTTC. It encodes CAWGAGPHNEQFF.

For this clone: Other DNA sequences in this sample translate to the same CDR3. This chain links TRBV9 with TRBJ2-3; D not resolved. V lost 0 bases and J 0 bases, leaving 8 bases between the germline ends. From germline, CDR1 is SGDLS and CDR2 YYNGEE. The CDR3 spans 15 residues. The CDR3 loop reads CASSVAGTSTDTQYF. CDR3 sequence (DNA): TGTGCCAGCAGCGTAGCTGGCACTAGCACAGATACGCAGTATTTT.